This T cell receptor beta chain was documented in a study of blood T cell repertoires in COVID-19. Study-wide context: Researchers got acute and convalescent COVID-19 samples from the United States, Italy and Spain. Sources were T cells, B-cell-depleted T cells, or PBMCs; the material itself was cDNA or gDNA.

CDR3 size: 16 residues. Germline values: CDR1 SGHNT, CDR2 YYREEE (reference sequence). V shed 3 bases, J shed 8 bases, and the junction held 12 bases outside the gene matches. In the source study's methods: Using reference gene primer amplification, nucleated cell counts were estimated. Only in-frame clones appear in the TCRdb table, and some are missing; sequencing was by immunoSEQ multiplex PCR. That table furnishes V, J and clone size, whereas the DNA furnished D and trimming. The data contain around 310,000 clones, 75% to 95% of them singletons. Seattle researchers signed up patients amid active infection and tracked them longitudinally.

This chain links TRBV5-4 with TRBJ2-1; 9 positions agree with TRBD2. What was sequenced was peripheral blood. The TCR comes from a woman in her 30s with COVID-19, enrolled during active disease. The CDR3 DNA is TGTGCCAGCAGCTCCATCCGCCCGAGCGGGAGGCATGAGCAGTTCTTC. Translating it yields CASSSIRPSGRHEQFF.